One sample yielded the 19 T cell receptor beta chains listed below, sequenced in a study of OX40 agonist ivuxolimab in advanced cancers. Produced via immunoSEQ multiplex PCR; TCRdb's table is partial and in-frame only. The sample holds about 58,000 clones; approximately 88% are singletons and the top ten take approximately 0.8%. The material sequenced was CD4+ or CD8+ T cells sorted from blood, taken in a trial of the OX40 agonist ivuxolimab. These receptors all stem from an adult with an advanced solid tumor such as melanoma, head and neck, liver or kidney cancer.

This clone turned up a few times. The rearrangement uses TRBV19 and TRBJ1-1; D is possibly TRBD1 (5 bases). This CDR3 spans 16 amino acids. Trimming removed 4 bases at V and 2 bases at J, with 17 bases between. The germline V gene has CDR1 LNHDA and CDR2 SQIVND (reference sequence). The CDR3 protein is CASSKTHIWTNTEAFF. The CDR3 DNA follows: TGTGCCAGTAGTAAGACGCACATTTGGACAAACACTGAAGCTTTCTTT. Drawing the rest from reference TRBV19 and TRBJ1-1, the complete variable domain is DGGITQSPKYLFRKEGQNVTLSCEQNLNHDAMYWYRQDPGQGLRLIYYSQIVNDFQKGDIAEGYSVSREKKESFPLTVTSAQKNPTAFYLCASSKTHIWTNTEAFFGQGTRLTVV.

This rearrangement joins TRBV2 to TRBJ1-5; 8 bases agree with TRBD1. J lost 0 bases, V lost 4 bases, and 2 bases had no gene match. CDR3 length: 15 amino acids. The germline gives CDR1 SNHLY, CDR2 FYNNEI. The CDR3 DNA is TGTGCCAGCAGTGGACAGGGGTTTAGCAATCAGCCCCAGCATTTT. Translation gives CASSGQGFSNQPQHF.

The V and J genes are TRBV7-2 and TRBJ2-1; the match to TRBD2 covers 7 bases. CDR1 and CDR2 from the germline V gene are SGHTA and FQGNSA. V trimming: 1 base; J trimming: 4 bases; junction bases outside the gene matches: 7. There are 16 residues in the CDR3. The chain's CDR3 is CASSLVRLAVYNEQFF. The CDR3, as DNA: TGTGCCAGCAGCTTAGTTAGGCTAGCGGTTTACAATGAGCAGTTCTTC.

DNA of the CDR3: TGTGCCAGTGCCCCTGACGACTCCTACAATGAGCAGTTCTTC. Residues: CASAPDDSYNEQFF. The chain carries TRBV6-1 and TRBJ2-1; D is unresolved. The V gene's germline CDR1 is MNHNS and CDR2 SASEGT. The V gene lost 9 bases and the J gene lost 0 bases, with 12 bases spanning the gap. The CDR3 is made up of 14 amino acids.

V usage is TRBV30 and J usage is TRBJ2-5; 12 bases are shared with TRBD2. J gave up 5 bases and V 2 bases, and 18 bases lay outside the gene matches. Germline V lookup: CDR1 GTSNPN, CDR2 SVGIG (reference sequence). This CDR3 spans 19 amino acids. The CDR3 reads CAWSLVSPSGGVSKETQYF. The CDR3 DNA reads TGTGCCTGGAGTCTAGTCTCGCCTAGCGGGGGGGTATCGAAGGAGACCCAGTACTTC.

J is TRBJ1-1 and V is TRBV9, with no clear D. V lost 2 bases and J lost 6, with 11 bases in between. CDR1 and CDR2 (germline): SGDLS, YYNGEE. This CDR3 is built from 13 residues. CDR3 sequence (DNA): TGTGCCAGCAGCGTGGGCCCCACGGCTGAAGCTTTCTTT. Its protein product is CASSVGPTAEAFF.

This chain links TRBV10-2 with TRBJ2-1, with TRBD1 identical over 8 bases. The CDR3 runs 15 residues. Trimming took 4 bases from V and 7 from J; bases not matched to a gene: 9. The germline CDR1 and CDR2 sequences are WSHSY and SAAADI. CDR3 in DNA: TGCGCCAGCAGTGCAAAGACAGGGGCGCTTAATGAGCAGTTCTTC. Protein: CASSAKTGALNEQFF.

The V call is TRBV13, the J call TRBJ1-3; D possibly corresponds to TRBD1 (6 bases). Trimming took off 2 bases at V and 2 bases at J, with 13 bases between the two ends. Germline V lookup: CDR1 PRHDT, CDR2 FYEKMQ (reference sequence). This CDR3 region has 16 residues. CDR3 in amino acids: CASSLNSWTAGNTIYF. The CDR3 region has the DNA TGTGCCAGCAGCTTAAATTCGTGGACAGCTGGAAACACCATATATTTT. Full variable domain (outside the CDR3, taken from reference TRBV13 and TRBJ1-3): AAGVIQSPRHLIKEKRETATLKCYPIPRHDTVYWYQQGPGQDPQFLISFYEKMQSDKGSIPDRFSAQQFSDYHSELNMSSLELGDSALYFCASSLNSWTAGNTIYFGEGSWLTVV.

The CDR3 spells CASSLRGNWNTEAFF. CDR3 bases: TGTGCCAGCAGTTTAAGGGGGAATTGGAACACTGAAGCTTTCTTT. The chain couples TRBV28 to TRBJ1-1, with D perhaps matching TRBD1 (6 bases). From germline, CDR1 is MDHEN and CDR2 SYDVKM. Between the trimmed V and J ends, which lost 2 bases and 1 base, there was a span of 11 bases. The CDR3 loop spans 15 amino acids.

CDR3 sequence: CASSQGKIGYGYTF. The DNA of the CDR3 is TGTGCCAGTAGCCAGGGGAAGATCGGCTATGGCTACACCTTC. The chain combines TRBV19 with TRBJ1-2; a possible D gene is TRBD1 (6 bases). The germline V gene encodes CDR1 LNHDA and CDR2 SQIVND (reference sequence). Trimming removed 6 bases from V and 4 bases from J, with 15 bases in between. The CDR3 has 14 amino acids.

The chain recombines TRBV18 with TRBJ2-7; D perhaps matches TRBD2 (6 bases). CDR3 length: 17 residues. CDR1 and CDR2 from the germline V gene are KGHSH and LQKENI. Trimming took off 5 bases at V and 0 bases at J, with 20 bases between the two ends. The CDR3 protein is CASSRDSPILSSYEQYF. Here the CDR3 DNA reads TGTGCCAGCTCAAGGGACTCTCCGATTCTAAGCTCCTACGAGCAGTACTTC.

The chain links TRBV5-1 to TRBJ1-1; D is ambiguous. With 5 bases removed from V and 4 bases from J, the gap between germline ends came to 15 bases. In germline, CDR1 is SGHRS, CDR2 YFSETQ. The CDR3 spans 14 residues. In DNA, the CDR3 is TGCGCCAGCAGTGCAACACCGGGTGGCACTGAAGCTTTCTTT. Amino acid sequence: CASSATPGGTEAFF.

V and J are TRBV23-1 and TRBJ2-3, with 7 positions matching TRBD2. TRBV23-1 is filed as an ORF, its function uncertain. V lost 2 bases, J lost 1 base, and 9 bases stayed unmatched. The CDR3 loop spans 17 amino acids. The CDR3 region has the DNA TGCGCCAGCAGTCAACAGACTAGCCTCTGTCGCACAGATACGCAGTATTTT. It codes for CASSQQTSLCRTDTQYF.

V gene TRBV5-4 combines with J gene TRBJ1-2, with TRBD1 matching 7 bases. The CDR3 is 14 residues long. V dropped 0 bases and J dropped 5; count of bases not matched to a gene: 4. From germline, CDR1 is SGHNT and CDR2 YYREEE (reference sequence). In nucleotides, the CDR3 is TGTGCCAGCAGCTTGGCCGACAGGGTTTATGGCTACACCTTC. Translating gives CASSLADRVYGYTF.

The CDR3 spells CASSPFTGSTDTQYF. The CDR3 DNA is TGTGCCAGCAGCCCGTTTACTGGTAGCACAGATACGCAGTATTTT. The rearrangement joins TRBV11-2 to TRBJ2-3; D unclear. CDR3 length equals 15 residues. V lost 5 bases to trimming and J lost 0 bases, with 12 bases between them. Per germline, CDR1 SGHAT and CDR2 FQNNGV.

The chain joins TRBV30 to TRBJ1-4, with 7 bases aligning to TRBD1. Germline V gene lookup returns CDR1 GTSNPN and CDR2 SVGIG (reference sequence). This CDR3 comprises 14 residues. The ends lost 2 bases at V and 3 bases at J; junction bases unmatched: 3. DNA for the CDR3: TGTGCCTGGAGTCCTGACAGGGCTAATGAAAAACTGTTTTTT. Translation gives CAWSPDRANEKLFF. Based on the CDR3 plus reference TRBV30 and TRBJ1-4, the full variable domain is SQTIHQWPATLVQPVGSPLSLECTVEGTSNPNLYWYRQAAGRGLQLLFYSVGIGQISSEVPQNLSASRPQDRQFILSSKKLLLSDSGFYLCAWSPDRANEKLFFGSGTQLSVL.

The chain combines TRBV18 with TRBJ2-2; 7 bases fit TRBD1. The CDR3 contains 13 residues. V lost 5 bases, J lost 7 bases, and 4 bases stayed unmatched. The V gene's germline CDR1 is KGHSH and CDR2 LQKENI. CDR3 coding DNA: TGTGCCAGCTCAAGACAGGGTGGCGGGGAGCTGTTTTTT. Translating it yields CASSRQGGGELFF.

The rearrangement links TRBV6-1 to TRBJ2-3, with 8 nucleotides matching TRBD1. Germline V gene data show CDR1 as MNHNS and CDR2 as SASEGT. Trimming cost V 6 bases and J 0 bases; bases outside gene matches: 5. CDR3 length equals 15 residues. The CDR3 DNA sequence: TGTGCCAGCAGGGGACAGGTGCTTAGCACAGATACGCAGTATTTT. Amino acid sequence: CASRGQVLSTDTQYF.

The rearrangement links TRBV10-1 to TRBJ2-3; D remains ambiguous. Germline-derived CDR1 and CDR2 are WNHNN and SYGVQD (reference sequence). The CDR3 totals 13 residues. V gave up 2 bases and J gave up 2 bases, with 5 bases separating them. CDR3 loop: CASSELITDTQYF. The CDR3 coding sequence is TGCGCCAGCAGTGAGCTTATCACAGATACGCAGTATTTT.